The present entry profiles one T cell receptor (beta chain) with its context. The antigen is unknown. The data derive from a study of T cell responses to AZD1222 COVID-19 vaccine. Study-level information: Samples with a second dose at about 4 or about 12 weeks were pooled together.

Clones were sequenced by immunoSEQ multiplex PCR, and TCRdb holds only the in-frame ones, with some missing. The repertoire holds 130,000 to 150,000 clones, with roughly 91% as singletons. Findings and caveats of the study: Possibly, clonal diversity was underestimated; donors were largely white British and included more females.

This receptor was taken from an adult in good health. The sequencing here drew on peripheral blood, taken on day 0 of AZD1222 vaccination.

The CDR3 sequence is CATSRDGVVGSPLHF. The DNA of the CDR3 is TGTGCCACCAGCAGAGATGGGGTGGTAGGGTCACCCCTCCACTTT. The chain carries TRBV15 and TRBJ1-6; D is undetermined. The V and J ends lost 0 bases and 10 bases respectively, with 13 bases between them. Germline V lookup: CDR1 LNHNV, CDR2 YYDKDF (reference sequence). The CDR3 totals 15 residues.